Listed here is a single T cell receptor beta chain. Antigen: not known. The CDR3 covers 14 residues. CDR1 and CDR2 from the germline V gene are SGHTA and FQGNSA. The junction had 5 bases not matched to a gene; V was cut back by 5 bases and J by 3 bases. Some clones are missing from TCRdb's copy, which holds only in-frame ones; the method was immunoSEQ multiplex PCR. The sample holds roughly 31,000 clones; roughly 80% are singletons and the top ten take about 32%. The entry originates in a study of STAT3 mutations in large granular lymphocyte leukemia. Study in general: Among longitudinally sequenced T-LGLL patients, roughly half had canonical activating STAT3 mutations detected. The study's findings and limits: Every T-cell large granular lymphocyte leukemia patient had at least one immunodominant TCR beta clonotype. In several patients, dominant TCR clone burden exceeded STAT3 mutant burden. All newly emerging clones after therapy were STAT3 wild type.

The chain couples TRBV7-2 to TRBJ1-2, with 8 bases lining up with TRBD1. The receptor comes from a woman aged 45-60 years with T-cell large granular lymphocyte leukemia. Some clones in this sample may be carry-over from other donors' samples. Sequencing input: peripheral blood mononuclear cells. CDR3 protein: CASSTQQGDYGYTF. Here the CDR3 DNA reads TGTGCCAGCAGCACCCAACAGGGGGACTATGGCTACACCTTC.